This T cell receptor beta chain was retrieved from a study of cytomegalovirus exposure and HLA in healthy donors. Profiling relied on immunoSEQ multiplex PCR, and the TCRdb table lists in-frame clones only, not all of them. The data contain some 140,000 clones, just under 85% of them singletons. The V gene's germline CDR1 is SGHNT and CDR2 YYREEE (reference sequence). J gave up 3 bases and V 4 bases, and 5 bases lay outside the gene matches. This CDR3 has 15 residues. The V and J genes are TRBV5-4 and TRBJ2-1; 9 nucleotides line up with TRBD2. The sequence came from a woman aged 25 to 45 in good health and CMV-seronegative. Sequences were obtained from PBMCs. The CDR3 DNA sequence: TGTGCCAGCAGCCTGGGACTAGCCGGCTACAATGAGCAGTTCTTC. Encoded protein: CASSLGLAGYNEQFF.